Below, 32 T cell receptor beta chains from the same sample are listed, as sequenced in a study of T cell repertoires in aging, cancer and after chemotherapy. A mixed TRB-A/B primer pool amplified rearranged TRB by multiplex touch-down PCR. MiXCR, run by TCRdb on the multiplex PCR reads, gives a single entry per CDR3 protein. The sample yields about 5,100 distinct CDR3 sequences, 25% to 30% seen once. Peripheral blood genomic DNA, not sorted cells or RNA, was the template. The sample was blood. The receptor source for this set is a human donor with a solid tumor.

The rearrangement links TRBV20-1 to TRBJ2-4; tentative D call: TRBD2 (7 bases). Germline V gene data show CDR1 as DFQATT and CDR2 as SNEGSKA (reference sequence). Trimming left V 2 bases short and J 9 bases short, with 14 bases between. This CDR3 region has 13 residues. DNA for the CDR3: TGCAGTGCTAGACCTCAGGGGAGGGCCATTCAGTACTTC. This sequence encodes CSARPQGRAIQYF.

This clonotype is medium-sized by share. The rearrangement joins TRBV30 to TRBJ1-5; a weak D match, TRBD1 (5 bases). Trimming cost V 0 bases and J 2 bases, with 5 bases left between them. The CDR3 is 13 residues long. CDR1 and CDR2 from the germline V gene are GTSNPN and SVGIG (reference sequence). The CDR3: CAWSVGGNQPQHF. In nucleotides, the CDR3 is TGTGCCTGGAGTGTAGGGGGCAATCAGCCCCAGCATTTT.

This clonotype occurred a few times. The V gene is TRBV30, the J gene TRBJ1-6, with D tentatively TRBD1 (5 bases). The CDR3 covers 13 residues. V was trimmed by 4 bases and J by 10 bases, leaving 14 bases between them. Germline loops: CDR1 GTSNPN, CDR2 SVGIG (reference sequence). CDR3 bases: TGTGCCTGGAACCCAAACAGGAGGTCACCCCTCCACTTT. It translates to CAWNPNRRSPLHF.

The genes are TRBV6-1 and TRBJ2-7, with no clear D. V was trimmed by 4 bases and J by 1 base, leaving 14 bases between them. Germline V gene sequence: CDR1 MNHNS, CDR2 SASEGT. The CDR3 loop spans 15 amino acids. The CDR3 is CASSVSADSSYEQYF. The CDR3 region has the DNA TGTGCCAGCAGTGTTTCCGCAGATTCTTCCTACGAGCAGTACTTC.

This clonotype is termed medium-sized (0.01 to 0.1%). This chain joins TRBV29-1 and TRBJ2-7; D is perhaps TRBD2 (5 bases). The CDR3 has 14 residues. The V gene lost 1 base and the J gene lost 3 bases, with 13 bases spanning the gap. The germline gives CDR1 SQVTM, CDR2 ANQGSEA. The CDR3 protein is CSVEGGKGVYEQYF. The CDR3 DNA follows: TGCAGCGTTGAAGGAGGGAAGGGCGTCTACGAGCAGTACTTC.

This clonotype has a handful of counts. V usage is TRBV24-1 and J usage is TRBJ1-2; D may be TRBD1 (6 bases). The CDR3 is 14 amino acids. Deletions cut 7 bases from V and 8 bases from J, with 19 bases between. Germline V gives CDR1 KGHDR, CDR2 SFDVKD. The CDR3 coding sequence is TGTGCCACCAGGGACGGGACATCCGAATTAGGCTACACCTTC. Amino acid sequence: CATRDGTSELGYTF.

V is TRBV20-1 and J is TRBJ2-7; D is unresolved. Germline values: CDR1 DFQATT, CDR2 SNEGSKA (reference sequence). CDR3 size: 12 residues. Between the trimmed V and J ends, which lost 3 bases and 0 bases, there was a span of 6 bases. In nucleotides, the CDR3 is TGCAGTGCTAGGCGGTTCTCCTACGAGCAGTACTTC. Encoded protein: CSARRFSYEQYF.

The CDR3 region is CASSFGAGLDEQYF. As DNA, the CDR3 is TGTGCCAGCAGCTTCGGGGCAGGGCTCGACGAGCAGTACTTC. V is TRBV5-4 and J is TRBJ2-7; D is possibly TRBD1 or TRBD2 (5 bases each). Deletions cut 2 bases from V and 5 bases from J, with 14 bases between. CDR1 is SGHNT and CDR2 is YYREEE in the germline V gene (reference sequence). There are 14 residues in the CDR3.

This clonotype appeared a few times. The V call is TRBV13, the J call TRBJ2-7, with D unresolved. The CDR3 contains 12 residues. CDR1 and CDR2 from the germline V gene are PRHDT and FYEKMQ (reference sequence). V gave up 6 bases and J gave up 4 bases, with 10 bases separating them. The CDR3 region has the DNA TGTGCCAGCAGGTGTGTGTTATACGAGCAGTACTTC. It is translated as CASRCVLYEQYF. Filled out from reference TRBV13 and TRBJ2-7, the complete variable domain reads AAGVIQSPRHLIKEKRETATLKCYPIPRHDTVYWYQQGPGQDPQFLISFYEKMQSDKGSIPDRFSAQQFSDYHSELNMSSLELGDSALYFCASRCVLYEQYFGPGTRLTVT.

The rearrangement joins TRBV6-5 to TRBJ1-2; D is perhaps TRBD1 (6 bases). Germline loops: CDR1 MNHEY, CDR2 SVGAGI. The length of the CDR3 is 13 residues. Trimming removed 5 bases at V and 13 bases at J, with 20 bases between. DNA for the CDR3: TGTGCCAGCAGTGAAAGGGGGAAGAGGAATCTCACCTTC. As protein: CASSERGKRNLTF.

The chain is built from TRBV27 and TRBJ2-7; D gene unclear. The V end lost 5 bases, the J end lost 3 bases, and 20 bases lay between the germline ends. The CDR3 runs to 16 residues. From germline, CDR1 is MNHEY and CDR2 SMNVEV (reference sequence). The CDR3 protein is CASSPSLRLGHYEQYF. The CDR3 bases are TGTGCCAGCAGTCCGAGCCTTAGGCTAGGCCACTACGAGCAGTACTTC.

This chain uses TRBV20-1 with TRBJ2-2; possibly TRBD2 for D (6 bases). The V end was cut by 0 bases, the J end by 4 bases, with 12 bases between. Germline CDR1 is DFQATT and CDR2 is SNEGSKA (reference sequence). The CDR3 is made up of 15 amino acids. The CDR3 protein is CSARDRLGSTGELFF. CDR3 DNA: TGCAGTGCTAGAGACCGACTAGGGTCCACCGGGGAGCTGTTTTTT.

J is TRBJ2-2 and V is TRBV6-1; TRBD1 might be the D (5 bases). CDR1 is MNHNS, CDR2 SASEGT, per germline. V gave up 4 bases and J gave up 1 base, with 10 bases separating them. The CDR3 spans 15 residues. The CDR3 coding sequence is TGTGCCAGCAGTGTGGGGCCGGTGAACACCGGGGAGCTGTTTTTT. Its protein product is CASSVGPVNTGELFF.

This clonotype is labeled medium-sized. The chain employs TRBV12-3 or TRBV12-4 and TRBJ1-1; TRBD1 matches at 7 bases. The CDR3 covers 13 residues. Unmatched junction bases numbered 3, after V lost 5 bases and J lost 3 bases. DNA of the CDR3: TGTGCCAGCAGTCAGGACAGGTACACTGAAGCTTTCTTT. Translation gives CASSQDRYTEAFF.

In this sample, this clonotype turned up a few times. The chain links TRBV19 to TRBJ2-2; D uncertain. The CDR3 covers 15 residues. V was cut by 4 bases and J by 4 bases, with 13 bases left in between. Germline-derived CDR1 and CDR2 are LNHDA and SQIVND (reference sequence). CDR3 DNA: TGTGCCAGTAGTACCCGTATGGGGTCCACCGGGGAGCTGTTTTTT. Translating it yields CASSTRMGSTGELFF. Drawing the rest from reference TRBV19 and TRBJ2-2, the complete variable domain is DGGITQSPKYLFRKEGQNVTLSCEQNLNHDAMYWYRQDPGQGLRLIYYSQIVNDFQKGDIAEGYSVSREKKESFPLTVTSAQKNPTAFYLCASSTRMGSTGELFFGEGSRLTVL.

V is TRBV20-1 and J is TRBJ2-2; D may be TRBD2 (5 bases). The germline V and J ends were trimmed by 1 base and 3 bases, with 9 bases remaining between them. The CDR3 is 14 amino acids. Germline V gene lookup returns CDR1 DFQATT and CDR2 SNEGSKA (reference sequence). The CDR3 DNA follows: TGCAGTGCTAGAGTCCCGAGGGACACCGGGGAGCTGTTTTTT. Protein: CSARVPRDTGELFF.

This clonotype was picked up a small number of times. The rearrangement links TRBV7-3 to TRBJ1-3; D is uncertain. The CDR3 has 16 residues. The V gene lost 0 bases and the J gene lost 0 bases, with 9 bases spanning the gap. Germline V gene lookup returns CDR1 SGHTA and CDR2 FQGTGA. CDR3 DNA sequence: TGTGCCAGCAGCTTAACGGGCCCGAGCTCTGGAAACACCATATATTTT. This sequence encodes CASSLTGPSSGNTIYF. The variable domain in full, with the rest retrieved from reference TRBV7-3 and TRBJ1-3, is GAGVSQTPSNKVTEKGKYVELRCDPISGHTALYWYRQSLGQGPEFLIYFQGTGAADDSGLPNDRFFAVRPEGSVSTLKIQRTERGDSAVYLCASSLTGPSSGNTIYFGEGSWLTVV.

In its sample, this clonotype was seen a few times. This chain links TRBV6-2 or TRBV6-3 with TRBJ1-4; 10 nucleotides match TRBD1. The CDR3 totals 22 residues. V lost 5 bases to trimming and J lost 0 bases; unmatched junction nucleotides: 21. From germline, CDR1 is MNHEY and CDR2 SVGEGT. CDR3 sequence: CASSPITAPRDRGRATNEKLFF. In DNA, the CDR3 is TGTGCCAGCAGTCCCATAACGGCCCCTCGGGACAGGGGTCGAGCAACTAATGAAAAACTGTTTTTT.

Here the CDR3 reads CASRPGIVMDQPQHF. DNA of the CDR3: TGTGCCAGCAGACCAGGGATCGTCATGGATCAGCCCCAGCATTTT. V usage is TRBV6-5 and J usage is TRBJ1-5, with D tentatively TRBD1 (5 bases). Germline assignment: CDR1 MNHEY and CDR2 SVGAGI. V was cut by 6 bases and J by 5 bases, with 17 bases left in between. The CDR3 runs 15 residues.

V and J are TRBV13 and TRBJ1-3; tentatively, D is TRBD1 (6 bases). V gave up 5 bases and J gave up 2 bases, with 19 bases separating them. The CDR3 has 17 amino acids. Germline CDR1 reads PRHDT; CDR2 reads FYEKMQ (reference sequence). CDR3 in amino acids: CASSPFGGELAGNTIYF. DNA of the CDR3: TGTGCCAGCAGCCCTTTCGGGGGCGAACTCGCTGGAAACACCATATATTTT.

Sample share makes this clonotype medium-sized. The chain is built from TRBV20-1 and TRBJ2-7; TRBD2 agrees at 9 bases. V trimming: 3 bases; J trimming: 2 bases; junction bases outside the gene matches: 2. The CDR3 covers 13 residues. Germline values: CDR1 DFQATT, CDR2 SNEGSKA (reference sequence). The DNA for the CDR3 is TGCAGTGCTAGGTCTAGCGGGACCTACGAGCAGTACTTC. Its translation is CSARSSGTYEQYF.

This clonotype was counted between two and nine times. The chain combines TRBV20-1 with TRBJ1-2; 8 nucleotides match TRBD1. With 6 bases clipped from V and 6 bases from J, the junction kept 9 bases outside the gene matches. This CDR3 has 13 residues. Looked up from germline, CDR1 is DFQATT and CDR2 is SNEGSKA (reference sequence). For the CDR3, the DNA is TGCAGTGCGAGGGACAGGCCTCTCGATGGCTACACCTTC. It codes for CSARDRPLDGYTF.

This clonotype was seen only a few times. DNA of the CDR3: TGCGCCAGCAGTGAGAAGGCTAGCGGGACCTACGAGCAGTACTTC. Translation: CASSEKASGTYEQYF. The V and J genes are TRBV10-1 and TRBJ2-7, with TRBD2 matching 9 bases. V was pared by 2 bases and J by 2 bases, with 4 bases of the junction left unmatched. Germline CDR1 WNHNN, CDR2 SYGVQD (reference sequence). There are 15 residues in the CDR3.

CDR3 DNA sequence: TGCAGTGCTAGAGATCAGCAGGAGGCTCAGCCCCAGCATTTT. Protein sequence: CSARDQQEAQPQHF. The chain has TRBV20-1 and TRBJ1-5; the D is unclear. CDR3 length: 14 residues. Per the germline V gene, CDR1 is DFQATT and CDR2 is SNEGSKA (reference sequence). V gave up 0 bases and J gave up 6 bases, with 12 bases separating them.

By share of the sample, this clonotype is medium-sized. The V gene is TRBV6-5, the J gene TRBJ1-1; D is perhaps TRBD1 (5 bases). Germline V gene sequence: CDR1 MNHEY, CDR2 SVGAGI. There are 14 residues in the CDR3. The germline V and J ends were trimmed by 4 bases and 5 bases, with 14 bases remaining between them. CDR3 sequence reads: CASSLTESGTEAFF. CDR3 nucleotide sequence: TGTGCCAGCAGTTTGACAGAATCGGGAACTGAAGCTTTCTTT.

V usage is TRBV28 and J usage is TRBJ1-1; TRBD1 agrees at 9 bases. Germline V CDR1 and CDR2: MDHEN, SYDVKM. Unmatched junction bases numbered 0, after V lost 6 bases and J lost 1 base. The CDR3 spans 13 residues. CDR3 loop: CASRGQGNTEAFF. In nucleotides, the CDR3 is TGTGCCAGCAGGGGACAGGGGAACACTGAAGCTTTCTTT.

This rearrangement joins TRBV12-3 or TRBV12-4 to TRBJ1-2; D ambiguous. The CDR3 length is 13 residues. The V and J ends lost 1 base and 8 bases respectively, with 11 bases between them. The CDR3 nucleotides read TGTGCCAGCAGTTTAGGACTAGGGAACGGCTACACCTTC. It encodes CASSLGLGNGYTF.

The CDR3 sequence: CASSTKGQGRERNEQFF. DNA of the CDR3: TGTGCCAGCAGTACAAAAGGGCAGGGTAGAGAACGGAATGAGCAGTTCTTC. This chain joins TRBV25-1 and TRBJ2-1, with a weak D call TRBD1 (5 bases). Germline CDR1 is MGHDK and CDR2 is SYGVNS. V was trimmed by 5 bases and J by 7 bases, leaving 24 bases between them. The CDR3 length is 17 residues.

In the case of this clonotype: The conserved phenylalanine or tryptophan is not found at the CDR3 terminus, so this likely reflects a read error. The chain uses TRBV5-4 and TRBJ2-7; D may be TRBD1 or TRBD2 (5 bases each). Trimming removed 0 bases at V and 8 bases at J, with 18 bases between. The length of the CDR3 is 15 residues. Germline lookup yields CDR1 SGHNT and CDR2 YYREEE (reference sequence). CDR3 region: CASSLDGTQRGQQYI. In nucleotides, the CDR3 is TGTGCCAGCAGCTTGGACGGGACCCAAAGGGGACAGCAGTACATC.

The chain recombines TRBV11-2 with TRBJ1-4, with 9 bases matching TRBD1. With 5 bases clipped from V and 10 bases from J, the junction kept 14 bases outside the gene matches. CDR3 length equals 16 residues. CDR1 and CDR2 (germline): SGHAT, FQNNGV. The CDR3 region has the DNA TGTGCCAGCAGCAGTTCGCTACAGGGGGCAGTTGGAAAACTGTTTTTT. Translated, it gives CASSSSLQGAVGKLFF.

This clonotype appeared a few times. The chain has TRBV6-5 and TRBJ1-2; the match to TRBD1 covers 7 bases. The V gene end was trimmed by 4 bases and the J gene end by 4 bases; junction bases not matched to a gene: 12. Germline-derived CDR1 and CDR2 are MNHEY and SVGAGI. The CDR3 is made up of 16 amino acids. Written as DNA, the CDR3 is TGTGCCAGCAGTTTACAGGGGAACGGGATCGGCTATGGCTACACCTTC. It specifies CASSLQGNGIGYGYTF.

There are a few counts of this clonotype. The chain links TRBV19 to TRBJ2-3, with 8 bases lining up with TRBD2. V trimming: 2 bases; J trimming: 4 bases; junction bases outside the gene matches: 14. Germline values: CDR1 LNHDA, CDR2 SQIVND (reference sequence). The CDR3 has 18 amino acids. The CDR3 nucleotides are TGTGCCAGTAGTATACGATCGCGAGGCGGGGGGAAAGCAGATACGCAGTATTTT. Amino acids: CASSIRSRGGGKADTQYF.